These 15 T cell receptor beta chains share one sample of origin, sequenced in a study of cytomegalovirus exposure and HLA in healthy donors. Primers: 60 Vbeta forward and 13 Jbeta reverse. Method: immunoSEQ multiplex PCR; TCRdb's copy keeps in-frame clones and lacks some. The repertoire consists of around 170,000 clones, with 75% to 90% occurring once and the leading ten covering approximately 1.4%. Material for sequencing was PBMCs. These receptors were obtained from a woman aged 18-29 years in good health and CMV-seronegative.

The J gene is TRBJ2-7, the V gene TRBV27; tentative D call: TRBD1 (6 bases). The CDR3 is made up of 13 amino acids. Per germline, CDR1 MNHEY and CDR2 SMNVEV (reference sequence). Deletions cut 7 bases from V and 5 bases from J, with 15 bases between. This CDR3 is CASMSGGDDEQYF. CDR3 nucleotide sequence: TGTGCCAGCATGTCTGGGGGCGACGACGAGCAGTACTTC.

This chain links TRBV5-6 with TRBJ1-2; maybe TRBD1 (5 bases). The CDR3 sequence is 13 residues long. Germline CDR1 and CDR2: SGHDT and YYEEEE. V lost 0 bases to trimming and J lost 8 bases, with 11 bases between them. In DNA, the CDR3 is TGTGCCAGCAGCTTGGCGGGGGTAGGGGGCTACACCTTC. This translates into CASSLAGVGGYTF. Supplemented by reference TRBV5-6 and TRBJ1-2, the full variable domain reads DAGVTQSPTHLIKTRGQQVTLRCSPKSGHDTVSWYQQALGQGPQFIFQYYEEEERQRGNFPDRFSGHQFPNYSSELNVNALLLGDSALYLCASSLAGVGGYTFGSGTRLTVV.

The chain has TRBV7-9 and TRBJ2-5; 9 bases agree with TRBD2. This CDR3 region has 15 residues. Per the germline V gene, CDR1 is SEHNR and CDR2 is FQNEAQ (reference sequence). V trimming: 5 bases; J trimming: 2 bases; junction bases outside the gene matches: 6. CDR3 DNA: TGTGCCAGCAGCCATAGCGGGGGCGAGCAAGAGACCCAGTACTTC. Translating it yields CASSHSGGEQETQYF.

The chain combines TRBV30 with TRBJ2-7; D unresolved. The CDR3 runs to 11 residues. Per the germline V gene, CDR1 is GTSNPN and CDR2 is SVGIG (reference sequence). Between the trimmed V and J ends, which lost 0 bases and 5 bases, there was a span of 5 bases. The CDR3: CAWSVFNEQYF. CDR3 DNA: TGTGCCTGGAGTGTATTCAACGAGCAGTACTTC.

This rearrangement joins TRBV7-9 to TRBJ1-2, with a weak D call TRBD1 (5 bases). Germline V gives CDR1 SEHNR, CDR2 FQNEAQ (reference sequence). This CDR3 comprises 15 residues. Deletions cut 4 bases from V and 1 base from J, with 13 bases between. The CDR3 sequence is CASSSGDSLNYGYTF. The DNA of the CDR3 is TGTGCCAGCAGCTCTGGGGACTCGCTTAACTATGGCTACACCTTC.

V usage is TRBV19 and J usage is TRBJ1-1, with D possibly matching TRBD1 (5 bases). V was pared by 5 bases and J by 0 bases, with 13 bases between. The CDR3 length is 15 residues. The germline gives CDR1 LNHDA, CDR2 SQIVND (reference sequence). The CDR3 nucleotides are TGTGCCAGTAGTTCGGGGGAAACAATGAACACTGAAGCTTTCTTT. It is translated as CASSSGETMNTEAFF. The complete variable domain, with remaining parts taken from reference TRBV19 and TRBJ1-1, reads DGGITQSPKYLFRKEGQNVTLSCEQNLNHDAMYWYRQDPGQGLRLIYYSQIVNDFQKGDIAEGYSVSREKKESFPLTVTSAQKNPTAFYLCASSSGETMNTEAFFGQGTRLTVV.

Written as DNA, the CDR3 is TGTGCCAGCAGGGCTTACAGTTCTGGAAACACCATATATTTT. Protein: CASRAYSSGNTIYF. The V call is TRBV28, the J call TRBJ1-3; D not certain. Germline-derived CDR1 and CDR2 are MDHEN and SYDVKM. Trimming took 6 bases from V and 1 from J, leaving 10 bases between them. The CDR3 spans 14 residues. Based on the CDR3 plus reference TRBV28 and TRBJ1-3, the full variable domain is DVKVTQSSRYLVKRTGEKVFLECVQDMDHENMFWYRQDPGLGLRLIYFSYDVKMKEKGDIPEGYSVSREKKERFSLILESASTNQTSMYLCASRAYSSGNTIYFGEGSWLTVV.

This clone was counted only a few times. V is TRBV9 and J is TRBJ1-2, with a possible D match to TRBD1 (6 bases). The V gene's germline CDR1 is SGDLS and CDR2 YYNGEE. The CDR3 spans 15 residues. Trimming pared 6 bases from V and 3 bases from J, leaving 18 bases between. The CDR3 is CASTPISSGDYGYTF. CDR3 DNA sequence: TGTGCCAGCACCCCTATAAGTTCAGGGGACTATGGCTACACCTTC.

V gene TRBV6-5 combines with J gene TRBJ1-1, with a weak D call TRBD1 (5 bases). This CDR3 comprises 14 residues. The germline V and J ends were trimmed by 6 bases and 4 bases, with 15 bases remaining between them. Germline V gene lookup returns CDR1 MNHEY and CDR2 SVGAGI. CDR3 region: CASSPEVRGTEAFF. The CDR3 coding sequence is TGTGCCAGCAGCCCGGAAGTTAGGGGCACTGAAGCTTTCTTT.

The V and J genes are TRBV5-4 and TRBJ2-7; TRBD2 matches 7 bases. Germline V CDR1 and CDR2: SGHNT, YYREEE (reference sequence). J lost 2 bases, V lost 6 bases, and 11 bases had no gene match. There are 15 residues in the CDR3. CDR3 DNA: TGTGCCAGCACCCCGGGGGGAAGGGGCACCTACGAGCAGTACTTC. It codes for CASTPGGRGTYEQYF.

The gene calls are TRBV6-5 and TRBJ1-3; no clear D gene. Germline-derived CDR1 and CDR2 are MNHEY and SVGAGI. This CDR3 has 13 residues. Trimming cost V 6 bases and J 4 bases, with 10 bases left between them. In DNA, the CDR3 is TGTGCCAGCAGGCCGGTCGGGGGAAACACCATATATTTT. Its protein is CASRPVGGNTIYF.

This chain joins TRBV4-1 and TRBJ1-1; D is undetermined. The CDR3 is 13 residues long. CDR1 and CDR2 (germline): MGHRA, YSYEKL. V was trimmed by 1 base and J by 5 bases, leaving 8 bases between them. CDR3 residues: CASSQGGVTEAFF. The CDR3 nucleotides read TGCGCCAGCAGCCAAGGGGGAGTTACTGAAGCTTTCTTT.

In its sample, this clone was seen a few times. V gene TRBV15 combines with J gene TRBJ1-4; the D gene is possibly TRBD1 (5 bases). The CDR3 runs 14 residues. CDR1 is LNHNV and CDR2 is YYDKDF in the germline V gene (reference sequence). The ends were cut back, 1 base at V and 4 bases at J, with 7 bases in the middle. The CDR3 loop reads CATSRAGINEKLFF. CDR3 coding DNA: TGTGCCACCAGCAGAGCAGGGATTAATGAAAAACTGTTTTTT.

V is TRBV5-1 and J is TRBJ2-5, with D tentatively TRBD1 (5 bases). CDR3 length: 14 amino acids. V lost 4 bases and J 2 bases, leaving 12 bases between the germline ends. The germline V gene has CDR1 SGHRS and CDR2 YFSETQ. The CDR3 loop reads CASSPQGQQETQYF. For the CDR3, the DNA is TGCGCCAGCAGCCCACAAGGACAACAAGAGACCCAGTACTTC.

V is TRBV6-5 and J is TRBJ2-1, with 7 bases aligning to TRBD2. The CDR3 spans 14 residues. V was pared by 6 bases and J by 3 bases, with 5 bases of the junction left unmatched. Germline-derived CDR1 and CDR2 are MNHEY and SVGAGI. CDR3: CASSLRTSYNEQFF. The CDR3 coding sequence is TGTGCCAGCAGCCTCCGGACTAGCTACAATGAGCAGTTCTTC.